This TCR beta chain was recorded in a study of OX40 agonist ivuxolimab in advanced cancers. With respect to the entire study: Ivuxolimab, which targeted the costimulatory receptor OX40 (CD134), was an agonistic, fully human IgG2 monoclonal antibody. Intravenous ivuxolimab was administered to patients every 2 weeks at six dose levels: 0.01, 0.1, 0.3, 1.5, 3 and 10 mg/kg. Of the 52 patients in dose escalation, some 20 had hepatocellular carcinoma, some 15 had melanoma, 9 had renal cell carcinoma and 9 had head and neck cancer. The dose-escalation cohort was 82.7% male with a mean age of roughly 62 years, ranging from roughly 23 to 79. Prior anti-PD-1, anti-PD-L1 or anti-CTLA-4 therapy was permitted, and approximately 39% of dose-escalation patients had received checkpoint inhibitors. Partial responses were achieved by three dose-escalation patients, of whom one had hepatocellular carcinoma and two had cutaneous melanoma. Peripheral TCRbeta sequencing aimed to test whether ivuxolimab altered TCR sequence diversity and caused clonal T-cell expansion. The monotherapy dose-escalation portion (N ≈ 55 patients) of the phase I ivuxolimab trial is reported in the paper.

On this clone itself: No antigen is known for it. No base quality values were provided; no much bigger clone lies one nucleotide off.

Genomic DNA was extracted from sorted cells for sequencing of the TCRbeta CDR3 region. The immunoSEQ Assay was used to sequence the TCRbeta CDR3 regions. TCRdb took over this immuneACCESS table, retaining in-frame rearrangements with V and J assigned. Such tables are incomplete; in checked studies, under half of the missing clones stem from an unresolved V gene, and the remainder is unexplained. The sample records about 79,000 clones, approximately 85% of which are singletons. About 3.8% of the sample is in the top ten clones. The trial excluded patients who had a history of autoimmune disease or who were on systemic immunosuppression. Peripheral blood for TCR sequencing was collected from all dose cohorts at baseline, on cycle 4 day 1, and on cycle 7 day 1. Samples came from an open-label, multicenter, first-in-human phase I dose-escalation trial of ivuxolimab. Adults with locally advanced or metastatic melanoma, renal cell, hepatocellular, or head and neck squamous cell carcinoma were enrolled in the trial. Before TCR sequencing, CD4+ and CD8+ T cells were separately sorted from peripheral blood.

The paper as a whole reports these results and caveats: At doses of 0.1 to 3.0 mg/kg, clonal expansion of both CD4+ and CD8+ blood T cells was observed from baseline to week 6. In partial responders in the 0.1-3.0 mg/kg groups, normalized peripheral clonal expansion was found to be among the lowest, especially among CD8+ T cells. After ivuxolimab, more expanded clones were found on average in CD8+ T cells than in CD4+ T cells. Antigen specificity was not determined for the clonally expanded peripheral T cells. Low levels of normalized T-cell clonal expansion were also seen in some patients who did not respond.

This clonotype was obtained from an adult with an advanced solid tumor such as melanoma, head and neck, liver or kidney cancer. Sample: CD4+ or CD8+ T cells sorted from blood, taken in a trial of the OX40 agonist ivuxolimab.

CDR3 sequence: CASSLEVSGDTDTQYF. The nucleotide sequence reads TGCGCCAGCAGCTTGGAGGTTAGCGGGGACACAGATACGCAGTATTTT. The V and J segments used are TRBV5-1 and TRBJ2-3; 8 bases in the junction line up with TRBD2. In the germline V gene, CDR1 corresponds to SGHRS and CDR2 to YFSETQ. V is pruned by 0 bases and J by 2 bases, leaving 5 bases of the junction without a gene match. The CDR3, cysteine through phenylalanine, is 16 amino acids long. Only the CDR3 DNA is retained, 48 bases long and in frame from the first base. Supplemented by the reference TRBV5-1 and TRBJ2-3 proteins around the CDR3, the complete variable domain is KAGVTQTPRYLIKTRGQQVTLSCSPISGHRSVSWYQQTPGQGLQFLFEYFSETQRNKGNFPGRFSGRQFSNSRSEMNVSTLELGDSALYLCASSLEVSGDTDTQYFGPGTRLTVL.